The rows below give T cell receptor beta chains drawn from one sample of a study of blood T cell repertoires in COVID-19. Measured with immunoSEQ multiplex PCR; TCRdb has only the in-frame clones, and not every one. The data hold some 64,000 clones, with approximately 80% observed a single time. Sequenced input: peripheral blood. All receptors come from a man in his 60s with COVID-19, enrolled during active disease. The CDR3 runs from the conserved cysteine through the conserved F or W. The size entry is marked missing in some rows and otherwise reads once, few, many or a size class.

cdr3_aa j_call v_call clone_size cdr3_length
CASSFGYGYTF TRBJ1-2 TRBV2 few 11
CAWSVNPSDIQYF TRBJ2-4 TRBV30 NA 13
CASSVAGGPGELFF TRBJ2-2 TRBV9 few 14
CASSLWRGETQYF TRBJ2-5 TRBV11-2 few 13
CASSLLGDSNYGYTF TRBJ1-2 TRBV14 NA 15
CASSSGGGPDEQFF TRBJ2-1 TRBV7-3 few 14
CASSEALGGEQFF TRBJ2-1 TRBV6-1 NA 13
CATLGRGISYNEQFF TRBJ2-1 TRBV27 NA 15
CASSFGLEKVEQFF TRBJ2-1 TRBV5-4 NA 14
CARGKGLYKGGPNEQFF TRBJ2-1 TRBV19 NA 17
CSVVRGQGSYEQYF TRBJ2-7 TRBV29-1 NA 14
CASSQYRNEQFF TRBJ2-1 TRBV5-6 NA 12
CASSLRTIAGGTDTQYF TRBJ2-3 TRBV18 NA 17
CASSQGFFQGIGELFF TRBJ2-2 TRBV4-1 NA 16
CASRVAGVGYEQYF TRBJ2-7 TRBV5-1 NA 14
CAISGGGPSSYEQYF TRBJ2-7 TRBV10-3 medium-sized 15
CASSPVAGVGGANVLTF TRBJ2-6 TRBV27 NA 17
CASSLYGPNGYTF TRBJ1-2 TRBV28 once 13
CASSGSGGGETQYF TRBJ2-5 TRBV11-2 once 14
CASSLGPGSPTEAFF TRBJ1-1 TRBV5-1 NA 15
CASSEYGTGWDTQYF TRBJ2-3 TRBV25-1 NA 15
CASSSYNTEAFF TRBJ1-1 TRBV5-1 few 12
CASSLDTGTSGREQFF TRBJ2-1 TRBV11-3 NA 16
CASRRSGVAYEQYF TRBJ2-7 TRBV10-2 NA 14
CASNQGTIYGYTF TRBJ1-2 TRBV5-5 NA 13
CASSLRTGGYGYTF TRBJ1-2 TRBV13 NA 14
CASSVDPGPSYEQYF TRBJ2-7 TRBV9 NA 15
CAISSTGVNEQYF TRBJ2-7 TRBV10-3 once 13
CASSPASSGRIRNEQFF TRBJ2-1 TRBV11-2 NA 17
CASSQDRGQINSPLHF TRBJ1-6 TRBV14 NA 16
CASSPTSNEQYF TRBJ2-7 TRBV4-1 once 12
CATSDHRGSNQPQHF TRBJ1-5 TRBV24-1 NA 15
CASSSTILWETQYF TRBJ2-5 TRBV28 NA 14
CAFGFNEKLFF TRBJ1-4 TRBV30 NA 11
CASSFTGLGPSTDTQYF TRBJ2-3 TRBV5-6 NA 17
CASSLVGLTDTQYF TRBJ2-3 TRBV5-1 NA 14
CASRILTGLNQPQHF TRBJ1-5 TRBV19 NA 15
CASSEGSLQDEKLFF TRBJ1-4 TRBV10-1 NA 15
CASSIGLGEETQYF TRBJ2-5 TRBV19 NA 14
CASSKRVRVTDTQYF TRBJ2-3 TRBV19 once 15
CATSDAGERGQPQHF TRBJ1-5 TRBV24-1 NA 15
CASTPQDTNTEAFF TRBJ1-1 TRBV7-9 NA 14
CASSLPRDSGGYTF TRBJ1-2 TRBV5-1 NA 14
CASSPGGAGELFF TRBJ2-2 TRBV19 NA 13
CASSQDTTGLPQHF TRBJ1-5 TRBV3-1/TRBV3-2 NA 14
CASRDRAETQYF TRBJ2-5 TRBV2 NA 12